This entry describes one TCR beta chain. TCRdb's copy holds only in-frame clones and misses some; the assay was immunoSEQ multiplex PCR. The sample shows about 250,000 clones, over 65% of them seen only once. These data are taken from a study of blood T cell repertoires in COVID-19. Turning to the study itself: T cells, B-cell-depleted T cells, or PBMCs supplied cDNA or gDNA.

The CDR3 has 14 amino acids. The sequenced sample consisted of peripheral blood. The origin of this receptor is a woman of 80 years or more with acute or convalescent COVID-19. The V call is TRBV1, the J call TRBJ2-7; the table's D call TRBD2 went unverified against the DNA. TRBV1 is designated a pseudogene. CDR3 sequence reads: CTSSSRESSYEQYF. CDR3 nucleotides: TGCACCAGCAGCTCGCGGGAGTCGTCCTACGAGCAGTACTTC.